This TCR beta chain was captured in a study of cytomegalovirus exposure and HLA in healthy donors. Primers included in the PCR were 60 Vbeta and 13 Jbeta primers. TCRdb's table, derived via immunoSEQ multiplex PCR, lists solely in-frame clones and lacks some. Altogether some 120,000 clones are present, roughly 79% being singletons, with the ten largest covering less than 4%. Findings and caveats of the study: Exclusion applied to some V segments, including TRBV6-2 and TRBV6-3, as they were indistinguishable. Across donors, sequencing depth was assumed by presence/absence analyses to be roughly uniform. A previous analysis found most TCR beta V segments productive roughly 90% or roughly 30% of the time.

A word on this clone: Antigen: not known. Other DNA sequences within the sample encode an identical CDR3.

From germline, CDR1 is LGHNA and CDR2 YNFKEQ. Unmatched junction bases numbered 2, after V lost 4 bases and J lost 3 bases. The CDR3 is made up of 14 amino acids. This chain joins TRBV4-2 and TRBJ2-7; 11 bases are shared with TRBD2. Sequenced: PBMCs. This TCR was sampled from a man aged 30 to 45 in good health and CMV-seronegative. This chain's CDR3 is CASSPGTSGYEQYF. CDR3 DNA sequence: TGTGCCAGCAGCCCGGGGACTAGCGGCTACGAGCAGTACTTC.